This is a list of T cell receptor beta chains from one sample in a study of blood T cell repertoires in COVID-19. TCRdb keeps only in-frame clones here, not all; method: immunoSEQ multiplex PCR. The top ten hold 1.4% of the sample, which has under 80,000 clones, around nine tenths seen once. The source material was peripheral blood. The source is a human donor in a cohort sampled during active COVID-19. Both conserved end residues are part of each CDR3. The order of the fields is J gene, D gene, clone size, V gene, CDR3 DNA, CDR3 protein. A D gene is named only where the DNA matches it firmly. Clone size is given for some rows only: seen once, a few or many times, or a class if the clone is expanded.

TRBJ1-4,.,.,TRBV11-2,TGTGCCAGCAGCTTAGAGGGCAGGGGAATGTTAAAACTGTTTTTT,CASSLEGRGMLKLFF
TRBJ2-1,TRBD2,.,TRBV6-5,TGTGCCAGCATCCCGGGACTAGCGGGAAACAATGAGCAGTTCTTC,CASIPGLAGNNEQFF
TRBJ2-1,.,.,TRBV7-2,TGTGCCAGCAGCTTAGCCGGTATCCGTTACAATGAGCAGTTCTTC,CASSLAGIRYNEQFF
TRBJ1-2,.,.,TRBV2,TGTGCCAGTACTTCTGACAGGCTAATCTATGGCTACACCTTC,CASTSDRLIYGYTF
TRBJ1-3,.,.,TRBV9,TGTGCCAGCAGCGAACAGGTCTCTGGAAACACCATATATTTT,CASSEQVSGNTIYF
TRBJ2-2,TRBD2,.,TRBV18,TGTGCCAGCTCACCACAAGCGGGGGGCACCGGGGAGCTGTTTTTT,CASSPQAGGTGELFF
TRBJ2-3,TRBD2,.,TRBV5-1,TGCGCCAGCAGCGGAGGGACTAGCGGGCCTAGGTTAGATACGCAGTATTTT,CASSGGTSGPRLDTQYF
TRBJ1-5,.,.,TRBV23-1,TGCGCCAGCAGTCATACAGGCCCGATCGCGGGGGATCAGCCCCAGCATTTT,CASSHTGPIAGDQPQHF
TRBJ2-7,.,.,TRBV27,TGTGCCAGCAGTGTCAACCCTCAGAACGAGCAGTACTTC,CASSVNPQNEQYF
TRBJ2-7,TRBD2,.,TRBV6-6,TGTGCCAGCACCTTAGCGGGAGGTTCCGAGCAGTACTTC,CASTLAGGSEQYF
TRBJ2-1,.,.,TRBV5-1,TGCGCCAGCAGCTTGGAGCAGGGGACCTACAATGAGCAGTTCTTC,CASSLEQGTYNEQFF
TRBJ2-1,TRBD2,.,TRBV6-2/TRBV6-3,TGTGCCAGCAGTTACTCGATGACTAGCGGGAGGAAAGACAATGAGCAGTTCTTC,CASSYSMTSGRKDNEQFF
TRBJ1-4,.,.,TRBV28,TGTGCCAGCAGTGGGGCTGGGGCTCAAACTAATGAAAAACTGTTTTTT,CASSGAGAQTNEKLFF
TRBJ2-7,TRBD2,.,TRBV7-2,TGTGCCAGCAGCCTGGGACTAGAATCCCCCGAGCAGTACTTC,CASSLGLESPEQYF
TRBJ1-5,.,.,TRBV19,TGTGCCAGTAGTTCCCTCGGTCAGCCCCAGCATTTT,CASSSLGQPQHF
TRBJ2-1,TRBD2,once,TRBV11-1,TGTGCCAGCAGCCCCTCACCGGGACTAGGAAGGAGTGAGCAGTTCTTC,CASSPSPGLGRSEQFF
TRBJ2-1,.,.,TRBV11-2,TGTGCCAGCAGCTTAGGGGCAGGCTCCTACAATGAGCAGTTCTTC,CASSLGAGSYNEQFF
TRBJ2-4,TRBD1,once,TRBV3-1/TRBV3-2,TGTGCCAGCAGCCTAGGGGACAGTCCAAAAAACATTCAGTACTTC,CASSLGDSPKNIQYF
TRBJ1-1,.,.,TRBV7-9,TGTGCCAGCAGCTTAGAGTCGGTGAACACTGAAGCTTTCTTT,CASSLESVNTEAFF
TRBJ2-1,TRBD2,.,TRBV6-4,TGTGCCAGCAGTGACCAAAGCGGGAGGGGGTACAATGAGCAGTTCTTC,CASSDQSGRGYNEQFF
TRBJ1-1,.,.,TRBV11-2,TGTGCCAGCAGCTCGCTGGGGGGGAGGACTGAAGCTTTCTTT,CASSSLGGRTEAFF
TRBJ2-5,.,.,TRBV28,TGTGCCAGCAGTTCCCAGACCCATGCTGCGGAAGAGACCCAGTACTTC,CASSSQTHAAEETQYF
TRBJ2-4,TRBD2,.,TRBV5-6,TGTGCCAGCAGCTTACTAGCGGGAGAGGGAGACATTCAGTACTTC,CASSLLAGEGDIQYF
TRBJ1-1,TRBD1,.,TRBV19,TGTGCCAGTAGTGTAATGACAGGGGGCCTAGGGAACACTGAAGCTTTCTTT,CASSVMTGGLGNTEAFF
TRBJ2-3,TRBD2,.,TRBV9,TGTGCCAGCAGCGACCTTAGCGGGAGTGGGGCAGATACGCAGTATTTT,CASSDLSGSGADTQYF
TRBJ2-3,TRBD2,.,TRBV4-1,TGCGCCAGCAGCCAAGCGGGACTAGCGGGCCCCACAGATACGCAGTATTTT,CASSQAGLAGPTDTQYF
TRBJ2-5,.,once,TRBV5-4,TGTGCCAGCAGCCTACCAAGGGGAGAGACCCAGTACTTC,CASSLPRGETQYF
TRBJ2-3,TRBD2,.,TRBV10-2,TGCGCCAGCAGGGTAGCGGGAATTGGTGCAGATACGCAGTATTTT,CASRVAGIGADTQYF
TRBJ2-3,.,.,TRBV12-3/TRBV12-4,TGTGCCAGCAGTTACGGCCATAGGGGCACGCAGTATTTT,CASSYGHRGTQYF
TRBJ2-3,TRBD1,.,TRBV3-1/TRBV3-2,TGTGCCAGCAGCCAAAGGGACAGGGGCACAGATACGCAGTATTTT,CASSQRDRGTDTQYF
TRBJ1-5,.,.,TRBV19,TGTGCCAGTAGTATAGAGGAGGGCCACCTTAGGCCCCAGCATTTT,CASSIEEGHLRPQHF
TRBJ2-2,.,.,TRBV5-1,TGCGCCAGCAGCCAGGATTCGAACACCGGGGAGCTGTTTTTT,CASSQDSNTGELFF
TRBJ2-5,TRBD1,.,TRBV5-1,TGCGCCAGCAGCTTGTCGGACAGGGCGGGGGAGACCCAGTACTTC,CASSLSDRAGETQYF
TRBJ2-3,TRBD1,.,TRBV3-1/TRBV3-2,TGTGCCAGCAGCCCCGGGACAGGGTATCCAGATACGCAGTATTTT,CASSPGTGYPDTQYF
TRBJ2-1,TRBD1,.,TRBV6-6,TGTGCCAGCAGTTCGACAGGGTCCGTAAATGAGCAGTTCTTC,CASSSTGSVNEQFF
TRBJ2-1,.,.,TRBV12-5,TGTGCTAGTGGTTTAGAGGATGAGCAGTTCTTC,CASGLEDEQFF
TRBJ2-7,.,.,TRBV6-5,TGTGCCAGCGCTATCTGGTTAGAGTCCAACGAGCAGTACTTC,CASAIWLESNEQYF
TRBJ2-5,.,.,TRBV5-1,TGCGCCAGCAGCTTGGCCGCAGGCGTTGGAGAGACCCAGTACTTC,CASSLAAGVGETQYF
TRBJ2-1,TRBD2,few,TRBV5-1,TGCGCCAGCAGCTTAAGAGCGGGAGGGAAAAACAATGAGCAGTTCTTC,CASSLRAGGKNNEQFF
TRBJ2-5,TRBD1,.,TRBV6-5,TGTGCCAGCAGTTACGCGACAGGGCCCGTGGCAGAGACCCAGTACTTC,CASSYATGPVAETQYF
TRBJ2-3,.,.,TRBV28,TGTGCCAGCAGTTTAGCACAGGCCTGGGGCACAGATACGCAGTATTTT,CASSLAQAWGTDTQYF
TRBJ1-1,.,.,TRBV11-2,TGTGCCAGCAGCCCACAGGCGAACACTGAAGCTTTCTTT,CASSPQANTEAFF
TRBJ2-7,.,.,TRBV29-1,TGCAGCGTTGAAAGTAACAGAAACTCCTACGAGCAGTACTTC,CSVESNRNSYEQYF
TRBJ2-1,TRBD1,.,TRBV10-1,TGCGCCAGCAGTGAGGAGGGGGCAAGCTACAATGAGCAGTTCTTC,CASSEEGASYNEQFF
TRBJ2-5,.,.,TRBV19,TGTGCCAGTAGTATAGGTGCGTCCTTGGAGACCCAGTACTTC,CASSIGASLETQYF
TRBJ2-1,.,once,TRBV3-1/TRBV3-2,TGTGCCAGCAGCCAGGAACTAGTTCAGTTCTTC,CASSQELVQFF
TRBJ1-2,TRBD1,once,TRBV6-5,TGTGCCAGCAGTTACGATCTGACAGGGAACTATGGCTACACCTTC,CASSYDLTGNYGYTF
TRBJ1-2,.,once,TRBV19,TGTGCCAGTAGTTCTTGGACGGGGGGCTACACCTTC,CASSSWTGGYTF
TRBJ2-5,.,.,TRBV7-7,TGTGCTAGCAGCTCCGGGTCTTTGGAGACCCAGTACTTC,CASSSGSLETQYF
TRBJ2-5,TRBD1,.,TRBV5-1,TGCGCCAGCAGCTTGGGACAGGGGGCGGCGACCCAGTACTTC,CASSLGQGAATQYF
TRBJ2-5,.,.,TRBV28,TGTGCCAGCTTCTCACAAGGGGACCAAGAGACCCAGTACTTC,CASFSQGDQETQYF
TRBJ1-5,TRBD1,few,TRBV4-1,TGCGCCAGCAGCCAAGAAAGCTCCGGGACAGGGCTTCAGCCCCAGCATTTT,CASSQESSGTGLQPQHF